The 7 T cell receptor beta chains in this list originate from one sample, sequenced in a study of shared clonotypes between healthy human individuals. The data were produced by immunoSEQ multiplex PCR, yet TCRdb's version contains in-frame clones alone and is incomplete. The sample lists roughly 2,300,000 clones; 92% were seen once. Sequences were obtained from naive CD4+ T cells from PBMCs. Subset specified: CD45RA+ positively selected. All receptors come from a man aged 18 to 30 in good health. Some clones in this sample may be carry-over from other donors' samples.

This clone was picked up one time. The chain recombines TRBV4-2 with TRBJ1-5; no definite D call. This CDR3 has 15 amino acids. The germline V and J ends were trimmed by 1 base and 2 bases, with 9 bases remaining between them. The germline V gene encodes CDR1 LGHNA and CDR2 YNFKEQ. The chain's CDR3 is CASSQGTDGNQPQHF. In DNA form, the CDR3 reads TGTGCCAGCAGCCAAGGGACGGACGGCAATCAGCCCCAGCATTTT.

The DNA for the CDR3 is TGTGCGAGCGAGGACTCCTACGAGCAGTACTTC. Translated: CASEDSYEQYF. This chain uses TRBV7-9 with TRBJ2-7; D gene uncertain. The CDR3 is made up of 11 amino acids. CDR1 is SEHNR, CDR2 FQNEAQ, per germline (reference sequence).

The CDR3 loop reads CASSDDNQNEQFF. CDR3 bases: TGCGCCAGCAGTGACGACAATCAAAATGAGCAGTTCTTC. The chain links TRBV10-1 to TRBJ2-1; D gene ambiguous. The germline V gene has CDR1 WNHNN and CDR2 SYGVQD (reference sequence). The CDR3 length is 13 residues. V gave up 3 bases and J gave up 7 bases, with 10 bases separating them.

The rearrangement joins TRBV11-1 to TRBJ2-7; D might be TRBD1 or TRBD2, each matching 6 bases. Trimming stripped 1 base from V and 0 bases from J, with 10 bases between. CDR3 length equals 15 residues. Germline V CDR1 and CDR2: SGHAT, FQDESV (reference sequence). For the CDR3, the DNA is TGTGCCAGCAGCTTAGTGGGGGGCTCCTCCTACGAGCAGTACTTC. Protein: CASSLVGGSSYEQYF. Full variable domain (rest looked up from reference TRBV11-1 and TRBJ2-7): EAEVAQSPRYKITEKSQAVAFWCDPISGHATLYWYRQILGQGPELLVQFQDESVVDDSQLPKDRFSAERLKGVDSTLKIQPAELGDSAMYLCASSLVGGSSYEQYFGPGTRLTVT.

The chain combines TRBV30 with TRBJ2-5; TRBD2 might be the D (5 bases). Judging by the DNA end, TRBJ2-7 fits better; the J call may be wrong. This CDR3 spans 15 amino acids. Per germline, CDR1 GTSNPN and CDR2 SVGIG (reference sequence). The CDR3 nucleotides read TGTGCCTGGAGTGTACTGGCGGGTCTACCTCACGAGCAGTACTTC. Translated: CAWSVLAGLPHEQYF.

This clone was recorded a few times. J is TRBJ1-1 and V is TRBV14, with 7 bases matching TRBD1. Germline values: CDR1 SGHDN, CDR2 FVKESK. J was trimmed by 11 bases and V by 6 bases; bases with no gene match: 12. This CDR3 is built from 13 residues. As DNA, the CDR3 is TGTGCCAGCAGACAACAGGGGATAGGGGCGGCTTTCTTT. Amino acid sequence: CASRQQGIGAAFF. Drawing the rest from reference TRBV14 and TRBJ1-1, the complete variable domain is EAGVTQFPSHSVIEKGQTVTLRCDPISGHDNLYWYRRVMGKEIKFLLHFVKESKQDESGMPNNRFLAERTGGTYSTLKVQPAELEDSGVYFCASRQQGIGAAFFGQGTRLTVV.

The chain combines TRBV6-1 with TRBJ2-3, with TRBD2 identical over 9 bases. The CDR3 covers 14 residues. V lost 11 bases to trimming and J lost 6 bases; unmatched junction nucleotides: 12. The germline CDR1 and CDR2 sequences are MNHNS and SASEGT. The CDR3 sequence is CALGRLAGPDTQYF. The DNA of the CDR3 is TGTGCCCTTGGAAGGCTAGCGGGACCGGATACGCAGTATTTT.